The rows below give T cell receptor beta chains drawn from one sample of a study of T cell repertoires in cytomegalovirus infection. In TCRdb, the reads were re-called with MiXCR into one record per CDR3 protein. The sample yields 680,000 or so distinct CDR3 sequences, about 33% seen once. No antigen has been assigned to these receptors. Source: cultured PBMCs, taken from culture after CMV antigen stimulation. The receptor set was obtained from a human donor in good health (CMV status not recorded). Some clones in this sample may be carry-over from other donors' samples. Both conserved end residues are part of each CDR3. A D gene is named only where the DNA matches it firmly. Some rows mark clone size as missing; the rest say once, few, many or name a class of expanded clone.

j_call clone_size v_call d_call cdr3_aa cdr3_nt
TRBJ1-5 NA TRBV3-1 NA CASSQGKKPQHF TGTGCCAGCAGCCAGGGAAAGAAGCCCCAGCATTTT
TRBJ2-6 few TRBV19 NA CASSTYRALGANVLTF TGTGCCAGTAGTACCTACAGGGCACTCGGGGCCAACGTCCTGACTTTC
TRBJ1-2 NA TRBV20-1 TRBD1 CSANYRGGYGYTF TGCAGTGCTAACTACAGGGGAGGTTATGGCTACACCTTC
TRBJ2-7 NA TRBV4-3 NA CASSQDLSYEQYF TGTGCCAGCAGCCAAGACCTCTCCTACGAGCAGTACTTC
TRBJ2-7 many TRBV6-5 NA CASSYHRDNKQYF TGTGCCAGCAGTTACCACCGAGACAACAAGCAGTACTTC
TRBJ2-3 NA TRBV7-2 TRBD2 CASTRTSGGLTDTQYF TGTGCCAGCACCAGGACTAGCGGGGGTCTCACAGATACGCAGTATTTT
TRBJ2-5 NA TRBV7-2 NA CASSFGGVKETQYF TGTGCCAGCAGCTTCGGCGGGGTCAAGGAGACCCAGTACTTC
TRBJ1-5 few TRBV4-1 NA CASSLSGRAWPQHF TGCGCCAGCAGCCTCTCCGGTCGAGCGTGGCCCCAGCATTTT
TRBJ2-6 NA TRBV5-8 TRBD1 CASSSGQGFSSGANVLTF TGTGCCAGCAGCTCAGGACAGGGTTTTAGCTCTGGGGCCAACGTCCTGACTTTC
TRBJ1-4 few TRBV12-3/TRBV12-4 NA CASLGNEKLFF TGTGCCAGCCTTGGGAATGAAAAACTGTTTTTT
TRBJ2-1 NA TRBV2 TRBD1 CATTLPGQGAVDEQFF TGTGCCACCACCCTTCCGGGACAGGGGGCTGTGGATGAGCAGTTCTTC
TRBJ2-7 NA TRBV27 TRBD2 CASRTRAGAVYEQYF TGTGCCAGCAGGACTCGAGCGGGAGCAGTCTACGAGCAGTACTTC
TRBJ2-1 NA TRBV6-2/TRBV6-3 NA CASSYTDINEQFF TGTGCCAGCAGTTACACCGACATAAATGAGCAGTTCTTC
TRBJ1-5 NA TRBV6-1 NA CASSVPELYSNQPQHF TGTGCCAGCAGTGTCCCCGAGCTATATAGCAATCAGCCCCAGCATTTT
TRBJ2-3 NA TRBV3-1 NA CASSHRLERNTQYF TGTGCCAGCAGCCATCGACTGGAGCGAAATACGCAGTATTTT
TRBJ2-1 few TRBV2 NA CASSVYVGNINEQFF TGTGCCAGCAGTGTATACGTTGGGAACATAAATGAGCAGTTCTTC
TRBJ2-7 few TRBV2 NA CASTGSTEQYF TGTGCCAGCACCGGATCTACAGAGCAGTACTTC
TRBJ1-5 NA TRBV19 TRBD1 CASSIGGQGLRSNQPQHF TGTGCCAGTAGTATAGGGGGACAGGGACTAAGAAGCAATCAGCCCCAGCATTTT
TRBJ2-7 NA TRBV6-5 NA CASSWWRLGRYEQYF TGTGCCAGCAGTTGGTGGAGGTTGGGGAGGTACGAGCAGTACTTC
TRBJ1-2 NA TRBV19 NA CASRGTASNYGYTF TGTGCCAGTAGGGGGACGGCCTCTAACTATGGCTACACCTTC
TRBJ2-1 NA TRBV6-1 TRBD1 CASTRSWGQGLRQFF TGTGCCAGCACCCGATCTTGGGGACAGGGCCTTAGGCAGTTCTTC
TRBJ1-6 few TRBV7-9 TRBD1 CASSLRDRGPLHF TGTGCCAGCAGCCTCCGGGACAGAGGACCCCTCCACTTT
TRBJ1-1 NA TRBV6-1 NA CASSELRRTEAFF TGTGCCAGCAGTGAACTCCGGCGGACTGAAGCTTTCTTT
TRBJ2-3 NA TRBV20-1 TRBD2 CSASVSGGAGDTQYF TGCAGTGCATCAGTCAGCGGGGGGGCCGGGGATACGCAGTATTTT
TRBJ1-1 many TRBV7-8 TRBD1 CASRMDRGFTEAFF TGTGCCAGCAGGATGGACAGGGGTTTCACTGAAGCTTTCTTT
TRBJ1-5 many TRBV7-9 NA CASSHKGNQPQHF TGTGCCAGCAGCCACAAGGGGAATCAGCCCCAGCATTTT
TRBJ2-7 NA TRBV12-3/TRBV12-4 NA CASSLGDRYEQYF TGTGCCAGCAGTTTGGGCGACAGGTACGAGCAGTACTTC
TRBJ1-3 NA TRBV4-1 NA CASSPDTGSGNTIYF TGCGCCAGCAGCCCCGACACTGGGTCCGGAAACACCATATATTTT
TRBJ2-2 few TRBV27 NA CASSLEQGLPTGELFF TGTGCCAGCAGTTTAGAGCAGGGGTTACCCACCGGGGAGCTGTTTTTT